This T cell receptor (beta chain) emerged from a study of T cell repertoires in cytomegalovirus infection. In germline, CDR1 is SQVTM, CDR2 ANQGSEA. V shed 7 bases and J shed 1 base, with 10 bases lying between them. CDR3 length: 13 amino acids. From the reads, TCRdb called clonotypes with MiXCR, one entry per CDR3 protein. The top ten hold under 20% of the sample, which has about 140,000 distinct CDR3 sequences, 5% to 6.5% seen once. The sequence came from a human donor in good health (CMV status not recorded). Some clones in this sample may be carry-over from other donors' samples. The specimen sequenced was PBMCs. The chain joins TRBV29-1 to TRBJ1-4; no firm D call. The CDR3 sequence: CSARSRTNEKLFF. In DNA form, the CDR3 reads TGCAGCGCCCGATCGAGAACTAATGAAAAACTGTTTTTT.